A few counts support the clone carrying this TCR beta chain. The antigen is undetermined. These data belong to a study of cytomegalovirus exposure and HLA in healthy donors. Study information: Unique TCR beta sequences numbering 120 million or so came from 150 million to 200 million T cells in an earlier analysis.

Findings and caveats of the study: Presence/absence results assume similar sequencing depth per donor, which may not hold. A later analysis showed that HLA-associated TCR beta chains had undergone more clonal expansion than equally common others.

Primers for the PCR totalled 60 Vbeta and 13 Jbeta. Using immunoSEQ multiplex PCR, the repertoire was profiled, and TCRdb retains in-frame clones only, with some absent. Here the sample spans over 90,000 clones, 60% to 70% being singletons. The TCR comes from a woman in her forties or fifties in good health and CMV-seronegative. Sequencing input: PBMCs.

The CDR3 DNA reads TGTGCCACCAGCAGAGATGTGGGACACCGACAGCCCCAGCATTTT. Residues: CATSRDVGHRQPQHF. The chain links TRBV15 to TRBJ1-5, with D perhaps TRBD1 (6 bases). V lost 0 bases and J 7 bases, leaving 13 bases between the germline ends. Germline CDR1 LNHNV, CDR2 YYDKDF (reference sequence). This CDR3 has 15 amino acids.